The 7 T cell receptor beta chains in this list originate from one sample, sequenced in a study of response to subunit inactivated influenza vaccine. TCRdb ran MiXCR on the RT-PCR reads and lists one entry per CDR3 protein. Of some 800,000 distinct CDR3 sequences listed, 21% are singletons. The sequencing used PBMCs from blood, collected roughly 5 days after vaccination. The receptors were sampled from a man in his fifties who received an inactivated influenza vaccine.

CDR3 sequence reads: CASTAAATYEQYF. The CDR3 DNA reads TGTGCCAGCACCGCCGCAGCGACCTACGAGCAGTACTTC. The V gene is TRBV6-1, the J gene TRBJ2-7, with D uncertain. This CDR3 comprises 13 residues. The V and J ends lost 7 bases and 2 bases respectively, with 12 bases between them. From germline, CDR1 is MNHNS and CDR2 SASEGT.

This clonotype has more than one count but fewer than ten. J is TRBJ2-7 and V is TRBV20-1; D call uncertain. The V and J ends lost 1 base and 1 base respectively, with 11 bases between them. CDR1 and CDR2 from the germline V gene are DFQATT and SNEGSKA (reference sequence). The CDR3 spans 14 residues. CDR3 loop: CSARGLELSYEQYF. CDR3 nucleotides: TGCAGTGCTAGAGGCTTAGAGTTGTCCTACGAGCAGTACTTC.

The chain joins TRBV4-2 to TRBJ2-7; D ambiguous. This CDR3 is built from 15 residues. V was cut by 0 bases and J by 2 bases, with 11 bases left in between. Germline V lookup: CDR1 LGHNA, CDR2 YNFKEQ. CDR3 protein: CASSQDGQDPYEQYF. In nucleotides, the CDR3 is TGTGCCAGCAGCCAAGATGGCCAGGACCCCTACGAGCAGTACTTC.

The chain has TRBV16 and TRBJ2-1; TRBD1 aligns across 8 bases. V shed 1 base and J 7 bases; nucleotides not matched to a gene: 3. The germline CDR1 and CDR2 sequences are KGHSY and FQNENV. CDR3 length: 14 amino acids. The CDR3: CASSQLDRDNEQFF. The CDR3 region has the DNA TGTGCCAGCAGCCAATTGGACAGGGATAATGAGCAGTTCTTC.

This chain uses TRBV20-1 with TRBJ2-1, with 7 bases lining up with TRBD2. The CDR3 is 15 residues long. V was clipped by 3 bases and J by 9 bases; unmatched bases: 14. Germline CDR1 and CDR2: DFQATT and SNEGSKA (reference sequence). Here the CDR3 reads CSASIAGTTSSEQFF. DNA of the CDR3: TGCAGTGCTAGCATCGCCGGGACTACCTCTAGTGAGCAGTTCTTC.

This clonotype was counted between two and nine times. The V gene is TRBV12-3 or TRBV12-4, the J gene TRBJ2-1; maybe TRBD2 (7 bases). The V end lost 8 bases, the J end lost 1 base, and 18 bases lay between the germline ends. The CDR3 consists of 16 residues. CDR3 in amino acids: CASGAREGGSYNEQFF. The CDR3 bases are TGTGCCAGCGGCGCCCGCGAGGGGGGGTCCTACAATGAGCAGTTCTTC.

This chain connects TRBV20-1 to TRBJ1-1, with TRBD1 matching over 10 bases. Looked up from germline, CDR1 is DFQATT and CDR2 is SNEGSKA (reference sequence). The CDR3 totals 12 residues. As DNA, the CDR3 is TGCAGCCGGGACAGGGGGAACACTGAAGCTTTCTTT. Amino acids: CSRDRGNTEAFF.